The T cell receptor (beta chain) under discussion was sequenced for a study of blood T cell repertoires in COVID-19 (dated by TCRdb to the early 2020s). Regarding the complete study: The collaborator samples originated in the United States, Italy and Spain and spanned the acute and convalescent phases of COVID-19. The prospective study material was composed of cDNA or gDNA derived from T cells, B-cell-depleted T cells, or PBMCs. Subjects who had been exposed to COVID-19, were actively infected with it, or had recovered from it provided the deeply sampled blood TCRbeta repertoires that made up the dataset. The repertoires were released in a freely available public database intended as a resource for research on the immune response to SARS-CoV-2. Samples came from the ongoing ImmuneRACE study (first 160 participants) plus 1,254 subjects from 6 global collaborators. A de-identified subject ID, COVID-19 status, age in years and sex were almost always included in the sample metadata. Where HLA class I and class II types were available, the types were taken from metadata supplied by the sample provider, not from assay-based typing. Points the paper makes about the study in general: How much clinical and demographic metadata was included differed by source and by participant, and the metadata was provided uncurated.

Trimming accounts for 4 bases at V and 3 bases at J, while the number of junction bases matched to no gene is 9. From cysteine to phenylalanine, the CDR3 is 16 amino acids long. Only the CDR3 region is kept as DNA, spanning 48 bases read in frame from base 1. The germline V gene (reference sequence) supplies CDR1 LGHDT and CDR2 YNNKEL. Participants in the prospective study were aged roughly 18 to 100 years, lived in approximately 26 United States geographic areas, and enrolled through a virtual design. Cohort assignment in the prospective study relied on participant-reported clinical history from a screening survey and a study questionnaire. Each participant in the prospective study had whole blood, serum and a nasopharyngeal or oropharyngeal swab collected by mobile phlebotomists. Participants in the prospective study had the option to provide additional blood draws and questionnaires over a roughly 2-month period. Before DNA extraction, blood samples from the prospective study were shipped at room temperature or frozen.

TCRbeta CDR3 regions were amplified from genomic DNA using the immunoSEQ Assay, a bias-controlled multiplex PCR. Per the source publication's procedure: Nucleated cell counts per sample were estimated from amplification of reference gene primers within the assay. Sequence reads were collapsed and filtered to measure the absolute abundance of every unique TCRbeta CDR3 rearrangement. For each sample, productive Simpson clonality was calculated as the square root of Simpson's diversity index across productive rearrangements. TCRdb stores this immuneACCESS table with in-frame sequences only. Part of the clones is absent; in the studies checked, under half of the shortfall reflects unresolved V genes, and no reason is known for the rest. V and J calls and clone size follow that table, whereas D and trimming were derived from the DNA. For this sample the table gives fewer than 250,000 clones, of which around nine tenths were detected only once. Around 15% of the sample goes to the ten largest clones.

As regards this clone: No antigen is known for it. Nothing much larger sits one base from this clone, and base qualities are not available.

The receptor's source is a woman aged 45-65 years with acute COVID-19. Sample: PBMCs or T cells enriched from blood (not recorded which). In this chain, TRBV3-1 (or the pseudogene TRBV3-2) is recombined with TRBJ1-2; TRBD1 fits 9 bases in the junction. The sequenced DNA is TGTGCCAGCAGCCCTCGTCGGGACAGGGATGACTATGGCTACACCTTC. It translates as CASSPRRDRDDYGYTF.